Below are 11 T cell receptor beta chains sequenced from a single sample in a study of blood T cell repertoires in COVID-19. Only in-frame clones appear in the TCRdb table, and some are missing; sequencing was by immunoSEQ multiplex PCR. This sample has under 300,000 clones; roughly 87% occur once, and the top ten carry about 6.3%. The sequencing input was PBMCs or T cells enriched from blood (not recorded which). These receptors all come from a woman in her twenties or thirties with acute COVID-19.

The chain uses TRBV4-3 and TRBJ1-2; possible D gene TRBD1, 5 bases. Germline lookup yields CDR1 LGHNA and CDR2 YSLEER. V lost 0 bases and J lost 2, with 10 bases in between. This CDR3 is built from 15 residues. For the CDR3, the DNA is TGCGCCAGCAGCCAAGAGTATGACAGAAACTATGGCTACACCTTC. This encodes CASSQEYDRNYGYTF.

Worth noting for this clone: Other DNA sequences from this sample encode an identical CDR3 as well. V usage is TRBV18 and J usage is TRBJ2-5, with no clear D. CDR1 and CDR2 from the germline V gene are KGHSH and LQKENI. The CDR3 runs to 12 residues. V shed 1 base and J shed 4 bases, with 4 bases lying between them. The CDR3 DNA is TGTGCCAGCTCACCACAGAGAGAGACCCAGTACTTC. It encodes CASSPQRETQYF.

This chain joins TRBV5-1 and TRBJ2-7, with TRBD2 identical over 8 bases. The CDR3 runs to 16 residues. The V and J ends lost 1 base and 4 bases, in that order; junction bases with no gene match: 10. Germline CDR1 SGHRS, CDR2 YFSETQ. The CDR3 sequence: CASSLRWGGGHYEQYF. In nucleotides, the CDR3 is TGCGCCAGCAGCTTGCGTTGGGGCGGGGGGCATTACGAGCAGTACTTC. Using reference TRBV5-1 and TRBJ2-7 for the parts outside the CDR3, the full variable domain is KAGVTQTPRYLIKTRGQQVTLSCSPISGHRSVSWYQQTPGQGLQFLFEYFSETQRNKGNFPGRFSGRQFSNSRSEMNVSTLELGDSALYLCASSLRWGGGHYEQYFGPGTRLTVT.

The chain uses TRBV2 and TRBJ1-2, with 7 bases identical to TRBD1. Germline loops: CDR1 SNHLY, CDR2 FYNNEI. The CDR3 contains 12 residues. V lost 9 bases to trimming and J lost 8 bases; unmatched junction nucleotides: 9. CDR3: CARTGPRGGYTF. The CDR3 DNA reads as TGTGCCAGGACAGGGCCTCGGGGAGGCTACACCTTC.

V usage is TRBV2 and J usage is TRBJ1-5; 10 bases are a match to TRBD1. The CDR3 consists of 15 residues. Germline V gene lookup returns CDR1 SNHLY and CDR2 FYNNEI. The ends lost 2 bases at V and 6 bases at J; junction bases unmatched: 4. The CDR3 sequence is CASSERDRGAQPQHF. The CDR3 nucleotides are TGTGCCAGCAGTGAACGGGACAGGGGAGCTCAGCCCCAGCATTTT.

The chain carries TRBV5-5 and TRBJ2-1, with a tentative D call TRBD1 (5 bases). The CDR3 loop spans 13 amino acids. The ends were cut back, 0 bases at V and 9 bases at J, with 10 bases in the middle. CDR1 is SGHKS, CDR2 YYEKEE, per germline (reference sequence). The CDR3 loop reads CASSLGWGSEQFF. CDR3 coding DNA: TGTGCCAGCAGCTTGGGTTGGGGCAGTGAGCAGTTCTTC.

V usage is TRBV5-1 and J usage is TRBJ2-1; TRBD2 matches 11 bases. The length of the CDR3 is 15 residues. Trimming removed 1 base from V and 10 bases from J; junction bases left unmatched: 7. CDR1 and CDR2 from the germline V gene are SGHRS and YFSETQ. The CDR3 sequence: CASSLSSGGPQEQFF. The CDR3 region has the DNA TGCGCCAGCAGCTTGTCTAGCGGGGGGCCCCAGGAGCAGTTCTTC.

The table lists this clone with a count of one. V and J are TRBV7-9 and TRBJ2-5; unclear D gene. The V end lost 3 bases, the J end lost 3 bases, and 5 bases lay between the germline ends. The germline V gene encodes CDR1 SEHNR and CDR2 FQNEAQ (reference sequence). This CDR3 is built from 12 residues. The CDR3 sequence is CASSFFKETQYF. The CDR3 DNA is TGTGCCAGCAGCTTTTTCAAAGAGACCCAGTACTTC. Full variable domain (outside the CDR3, taken from reference TRBV7-9 and TRBJ2-5): DTGVSQNPRHKITKRGQNVTFRCDPISEHNRLYWYRQTLGQGPEFLTYFQNEAQLEKSRLLSDRFSAERPKGSFSTLEIQRTEQGDSAMYLCASSFFKETQYFGPGTRLLVL.

This clone was detected only once. The V and J genes are TRBV10-3 and TRBJ1-2, with 11 positions matching TRBD1. J lost 8 bases, V lost 4 bases, and 6 bases had no gene match. Germline V gene lookup returns CDR1 ENHRY and CDR2 SYGVKD. The CDR3 loop spans 14 amino acids. For the CDR3, the DNA is TGTGCCATCAGTGGGACAGGGGGCGCGGGAGGCTACACCTTC. The encoded protein is CAISGTGGAGGYTF.

The chain employs TRBV7-2 and TRBJ2-3; 12 nucleotides match TRBD2. V shed 0 bases and J 2 bases; nucleotides not matched to a gene: 12. Germline CDR1 is SGHTA and CDR2 is FQGNSA. The CDR3 sequence is 20 residues long. DNA of the CDR3: TGTGCCAGCAGCTTAGCGTCCTGGGCTAGCGGGAGGGTGATCACAGATACGCAGTATTTT. Translating it yields CASSLASWASGRVITDTQYF.

This rearrangement joins TRBV7-8 to TRBJ1-5, with D perhaps TRBD1 (6 bases). This CDR3 is 14 amino acids long. The ends were cut back, 0 bases at V and 7 bases at J, with 10 bases in the middle. Germline CDR1 is SGHVS and CDR2 is FQNEAQ. CDR3 nucleotides: TGTGCCAGCAGCTTAGCGGGGGCCCCGCAGCCCCAGCATTTT. This sequence encodes CASSLAGAPQPQHF.